These T cell receptor beta chains were read from a single sample in a study of post-analysis software for immune sequencing data. TCRdb re-derived calls from the PCR reads in MiXCR, one entry per CDR3 protein. The data show approximately 350,000 distinct CDR3 sequences, around a third seen once. The sample was blood. Receptors were obtained from a girl between 10 and 17 years old with multiple sclerosis. The CDR3 runs from the conserved cysteine through the conserved F or W. D genes are given only for firm matches. Clone sizes are given selectively: once, few, many, or a class where the clone is expanded.

DNA,CDR3,size,D,J,V
TGCAGTGCTACTCGACAGGGGCCGAACACTGAAGCTTTCTTT,CSATRQGPNTEAFF,-,TRBD1,TRBJ1-1,TRBV20-1
TGTGCCAGCAGCCTGGGACAGGCCGGGACTGAAGCTTTCTTT,CASSLGQAGTEAFF,-,TRBD1,TRBJ1-1,TRBV7-3
TGCAGTGCTAGAGATTACGACTTGGGCAGGGCGGGTTATGTGGAGACCCAGTACTTC,CSARDYDLGRAGYVETQYF,-,-,TRBJ2-5,TRBV20-1
TGTGCCAGCAGTTTCCACTCCGGAGATACGCAGTATTTT,CASSFHSGDTQYF,-,-,TRBJ2-3,TRBV6-4
TGTGCCACCAGCGCAGAGAGCCGAACCTGGGGGTCCCACGAGCAGTACTTC,CATSAESRTWGSHEQYF,-,-,TRBJ2-7,TRBV15
TGTGCCAGCTCACCACCGGGACAGGGGATGGTCTACGAGCAGTACTTC,CASSPPGQGMVYEQYF,few,TRBD1,TRBJ2-7,TRBV18
TGCAGCGTTGGTCTGGGACAGAATAGCAATCAGCCCCAGCATTTT,CSVGLGQNSNQPQHF,-,TRBD1,TRBJ1-5,TRBV29-1
TGTGCCAGCAGCCTTACCGGGGGGGCCTGGAGGGAGACCCAGTACTTC,CASSLTGGAWRETQYF,few,TRBD2,TRBJ2-5,TRBV7-2
TGTACCATCAGTGAGTCTCTTGGGGAAGGAGACGAGCAGTACTTC,CTISESLGEGDEQYF,-,-,TRBJ2-7,TRBV10-3
TGTGCCGCCGCGGGACAGGGGACGTACGAGCAGTACTTC,CAAAGQGTYEQYF,-,TRBD1,TRBJ2-7,TRBV6-6
TGTGCCAGCAGCTTAGGACGCTTCTACGAGCAGTACTTC,CASSLGRFYEQYF,many,-,TRBJ2-7,TRBV7-9
TGTGCCAGCGGACAGTCGCGATGGGGCTACACCTTC,CASGQSRWGYTF,-,-,TRBJ1-2,TRBV12-3/TRBV12-4
TGTGCCAGCTCACCCCGGGTGGCCACTGAAGCTTTCTTT,CASSPRVATEAFF,-,-,TRBJ1-1,TRBV18
TGTGCCAGCAGTTACGGAGGCGTTGACACTGAAGCTTTCTTT,CASSYGGVDTEAFF,-,-,TRBJ1-1,TRBV6-6
TGTGCCACCAGCAGAGGACTTTTGGGGGGGGACACAGATACGCAGTATTTT,CATSRGLLGGDTDTQYF,few,TRBD2,TRBJ2-3,TRBV15